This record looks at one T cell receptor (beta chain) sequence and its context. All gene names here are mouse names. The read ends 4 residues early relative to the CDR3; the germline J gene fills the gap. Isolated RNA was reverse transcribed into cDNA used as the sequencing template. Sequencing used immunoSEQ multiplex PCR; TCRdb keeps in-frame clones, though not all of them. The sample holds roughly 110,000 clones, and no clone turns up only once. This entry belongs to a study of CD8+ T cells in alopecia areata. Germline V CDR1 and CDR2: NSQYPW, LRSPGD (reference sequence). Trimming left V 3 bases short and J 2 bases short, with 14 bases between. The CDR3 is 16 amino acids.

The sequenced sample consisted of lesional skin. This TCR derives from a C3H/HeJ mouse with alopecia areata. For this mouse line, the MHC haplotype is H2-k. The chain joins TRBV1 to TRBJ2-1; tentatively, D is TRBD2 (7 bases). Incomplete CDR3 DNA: TGCACCTGCAGTGCCTCCGGGGGGCGCGACTATGCT. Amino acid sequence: CTCSASGGRDYA. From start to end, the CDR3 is CTCSASGGRDYAEQFF. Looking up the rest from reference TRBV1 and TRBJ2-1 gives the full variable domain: VTLLEQNPRWRLVPRGQAVNLRCILKNSQYPWMSWYQQDLQKQLQWLFTLRSPGDKEVKSLPGADYLATRVTDTELRLQVANMSQGRTLYCTCSASGGRDYAEQFFGPGTRLTVL.